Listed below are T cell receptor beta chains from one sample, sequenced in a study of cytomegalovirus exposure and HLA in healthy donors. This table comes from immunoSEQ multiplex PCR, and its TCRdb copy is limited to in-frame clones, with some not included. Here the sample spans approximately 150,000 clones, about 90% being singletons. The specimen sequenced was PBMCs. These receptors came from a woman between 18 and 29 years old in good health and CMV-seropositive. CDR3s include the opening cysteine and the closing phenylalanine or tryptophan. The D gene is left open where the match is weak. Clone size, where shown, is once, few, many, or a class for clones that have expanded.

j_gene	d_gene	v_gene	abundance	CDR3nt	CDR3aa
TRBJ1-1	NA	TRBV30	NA	TGTGCCTGGAGTTCTTACTTGAACACTGAAGCTTTCTTT	CAWSSYLNTEAFF
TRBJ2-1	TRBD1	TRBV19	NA	TGTGCCAGTAGCCCGGACAGGAGCTCCTACAATGAGCAGTTCTTC	CASSPDRSSYNEQFF
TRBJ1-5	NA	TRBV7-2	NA	TGTGCCAGCAGCTCGGCAGGGCGGGGCCAGCCCCAGCATTTT	CASSSAGRGQPQHF
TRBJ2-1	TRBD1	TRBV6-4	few	TGTGCCAGCAGTGACCTGGGACAGCCCTACAATGAGCAGTTCTTC	CASSDLGQPYNEQFF
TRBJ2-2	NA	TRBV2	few	TGTGCCAGCAGCCCCTCCGCGCGCGGGGAGCTGTTTTTT	CASSPSARGELFF
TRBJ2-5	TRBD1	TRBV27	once	TGTGCCAGCAGTCCCAGGGGGCAGGAGACCCAGTACTTC	CASSPRGQETQYF
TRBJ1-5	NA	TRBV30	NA	TGTGCCTGGAACGAAGGAAGTGGGCCCAATCAGCCCCAGCATTTT	CAWNEGSGPNQPQHF
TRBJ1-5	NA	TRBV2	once	TGTGCCAGCAGTGCCGACACTCAGCCCCAGCATTTT	CASSADTQPQHF
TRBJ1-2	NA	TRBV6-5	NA	TGTGCCAGCAGAGGAGCCTATGGCTACACCTTC	CASRGAYGYTF
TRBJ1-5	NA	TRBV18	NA	TGTGCCAGCTCGGAGCTCCCCGGGGGCAATCAGCCCCAGCATTTT	CASSELPGGNQPQHF
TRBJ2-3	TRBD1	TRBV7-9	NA	TGTGCCAGCAGGCCCCCCGCAGGGACAGGGACTGATACGCAGTATTTT	CASRPPAGTGTDTQYF
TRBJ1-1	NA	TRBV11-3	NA	TGTGCCAGCAGCCCGACAGGAAAGAACACTGAAGCTTTCTTT	CASSPTGKNTEAFF
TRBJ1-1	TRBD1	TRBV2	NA	TGTGCCAGCATTACTTACAAACCGGGACAGAGTGAAGCTTTCTTT	CASITYKPGQSEAFF
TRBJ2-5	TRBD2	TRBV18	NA	TGTGCCAGCTCACCAAGACTAGCGGGGGGCCCGGAGACCCAGTACTTC	CASSPRLAGGPETQYF
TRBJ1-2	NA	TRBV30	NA	TGTGCCTGGAAGGGACACTACTATGGCTACACCTTC	CAWKGHYYGYTF
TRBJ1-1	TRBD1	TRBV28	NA	TGTGCCAGCCGGAACAGGGGAATAGCTGAAGCTTTCTTT	CASRNRGIAEAFF
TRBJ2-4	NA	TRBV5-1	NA	TGCGCCAGCAGCTGGAGGGAGGCCAAAAACATTCAGTACTTC	CASSWREAKNIQYF
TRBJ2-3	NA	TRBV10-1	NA	TGCGCCAGCAGTGACCCCGGGCTAGCTAGCACAGATACGCAGTATTTT	CASSDPGLASTDTQYF
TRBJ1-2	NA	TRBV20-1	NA	TGCAGTGCTAGACAGCTGGGCGGCTACACCTTC	CSARQLGGYTF
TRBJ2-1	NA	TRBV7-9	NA	TGTGCCAGCAGCCCGATGGGAGCGGATGAGCAGTTCTTC	CASSPMGADEQFF
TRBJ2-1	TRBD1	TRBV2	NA	TGTGCCAGCAGTGAAGGGGGGACAGGGGTGGACAATGAGCAGTTCTTC	CASSEGGTGVDNEQFF
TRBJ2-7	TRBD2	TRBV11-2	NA	TGTGCCAGCAGCGCTACTAGCGGGAGATCTTACGAGCAGTACTTC	CASSATSGRSYEQYF
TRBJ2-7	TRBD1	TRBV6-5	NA	TGTGCCAGCAGTTCTAAGACAGGGTGGGGCTCCTACGAGCAGTACTTC	CASSSKTGWGSYEQYF
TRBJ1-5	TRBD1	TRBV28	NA	TGTGCCAGCAAAGGCACCGGGACAGGGGTGCTTCGTCAGCCCCAGCATTTT	CASKGTGTGVLRQPQHF
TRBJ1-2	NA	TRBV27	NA	TGTGCCAGCAGTGTCTCCGCTAACTATGGCTACACCTTC	CASSVSANYGYTF
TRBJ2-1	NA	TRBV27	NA	TGTGCCAGCAGTTTACAGGAATACAATGAGCAGTTCTTC	CASSLQEYNEQFF
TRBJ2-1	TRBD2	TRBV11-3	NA	TGTGCCAGCAGCTCCGGGGGGGGCAATGAGCAGTTCTTC	CASSSGGGNEQFF
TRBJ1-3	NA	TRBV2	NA	TGTGCCAGCAGTGGAGACCGACGACGAGGTTACGGTGGAAACACCATATATTTT	CASSGDRRRGYGGNTIYF
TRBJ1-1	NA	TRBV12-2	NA	TGTGCAAGTCGCTTGGCGGAGAACACTGAAGCTTTCTTT	CASRLAENTEAFF
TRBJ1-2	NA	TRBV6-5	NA	TGTGCCAGCAGTTACTCTGAGATAGGGGAGGGCGGCTACACCTTC	CASSYSEIGEGGYTF
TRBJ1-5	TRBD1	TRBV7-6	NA	TGTGCCAGCAGCCCGGGACAGATCAATCAGCCCCAGCATTTT	CASSPGQINQPQHF
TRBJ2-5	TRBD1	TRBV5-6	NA	TGTGCCAGCAGCTTGGAGAGGGGGCTTTGGGGGACCCAGTACTTC	CASSLERGLWGTQYF
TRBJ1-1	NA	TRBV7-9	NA	TGTGCCAGCAGCTTAGGGGTAGGGGACACTGAAGCTTTCTTT	CASSLGVGDTEAFF
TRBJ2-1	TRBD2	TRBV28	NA	TGTGCCAGCAGTCCATCTAGCGGGAGATACAATGAGCAGTTCTTC	CASSPSSGRYNEQFF
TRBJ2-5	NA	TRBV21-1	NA	TGTGCCAGCAGCAAAGTAGGGCAGCGGGAGGTTGAAGAGACCCAGTACTTC	CASSKVGQREVEETQYF
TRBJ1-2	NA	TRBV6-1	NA	TGTGCCAGCAGTGAAGCGCTATATGGCTACACCTTC	CASSEALYGYTF
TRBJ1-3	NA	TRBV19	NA	TGTGCCAGTAGTATAGCCGGCGGATCCTCTGGAAACACCATATATTTT	CASSIAGGSSGNTIYF
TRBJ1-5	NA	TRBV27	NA	TGTGCCAGCAGTTTAGGGGGGGGTCAGCCCCAGCATTTT	CASSLGGGQPQHF
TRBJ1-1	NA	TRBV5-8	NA	TGTGCCAGCAGCTTGCAGGACTACACTGAAGCTTTCTTT	CASSLQDYTEAFF
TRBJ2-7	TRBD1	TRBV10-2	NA	TGCGCCAGCAGTCAAGGACAGGGGGCCGCCTACGAGCAGTACTTC	CASSQGQGAAYEQYF
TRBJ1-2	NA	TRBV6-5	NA	TGTGCCAGCAGTTACTACAGCAACTATGGCTACACCTTC	CASSYYSNYGYTF
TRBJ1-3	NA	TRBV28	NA	TGTGCCAGCAGTAGCACCGCTGGAAACACCATATATTTT	CASSSTAGNTIYF